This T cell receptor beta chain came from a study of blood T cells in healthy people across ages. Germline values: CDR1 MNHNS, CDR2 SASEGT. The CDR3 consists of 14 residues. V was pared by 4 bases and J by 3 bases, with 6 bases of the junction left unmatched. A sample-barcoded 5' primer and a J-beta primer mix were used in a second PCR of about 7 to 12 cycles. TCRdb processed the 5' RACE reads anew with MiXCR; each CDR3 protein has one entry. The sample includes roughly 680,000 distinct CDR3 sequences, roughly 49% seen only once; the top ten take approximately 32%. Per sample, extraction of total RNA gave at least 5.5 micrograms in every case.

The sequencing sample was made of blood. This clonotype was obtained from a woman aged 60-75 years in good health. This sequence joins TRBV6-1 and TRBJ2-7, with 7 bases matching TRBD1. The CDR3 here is CASSGQGWVYEQYF. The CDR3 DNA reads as TGTGCCAGCAGTGGACAGGGCTGGGTCTACGAGCAGTACTTC.